This TCR beta chain was documented in a study of T cell responses to AZD1222 COVID-19 vaccine. Regarding the study as a whole: Donors were largely white British and mainly female; clonal diversity was possibly underestimated.

As regards this clone: Its antigen is as yet unknown.

This CDR3 has 14 residues. Germline V gives CDR1 SGHNT, CDR2 YYREEE (reference sequence). Trimming stripped 4 bases from V and 5 bases from J, with 13 bases between. The method was immunoSEQ multiplex PCR; TCRdb's version includes in-frame clones alone and lacks a portion of them. The sample lists 100,000 to 150,000 clones; roughly nine tenths were seen once. Here the sequenced sample was peripheral blood, taken on day 0 of AZD1222 vaccination. This sequence originates from an adult in good health. The J gene is TRBJ2-1, the V gene TRBV5-4; possibly TRBD1 or TRBD2 for D (5 bases each). CDR3 sequence: CASSPRDGDNEQFF. The CDR3 nucleotides read TGTGCCAGCAGCCCCCGGGACGGGGACAATGAGCAGTTCTTC.